This T cell receptor (beta chain) was found in a study of CD8 T cells in Susac syndrome. The CDR3 is 13 residues long. The germline V gene has CDR1 SGDLS and CDR2 YYNGEE. V lost 0 bases, J lost 9 bases, and 9 bases lay in between. The RNA, about 0.5 to 1 ug, was put through reverse transcription using random hexamers. Across 54 Vbeta and 13 Jbeta, immunoSEQ multiplex PCR amplified TCR beta CDR3. TCRdb redid the calling of the immunoSEQ multiplex PCR reads with MiXCR, one entry per CDR3 protein. The repertoire holds 230,000 or so distinct CDR3 sequences, with around 96% as singletons. J is TRBJ2-2 and V is TRBV9, with D perhaps given as TRBD1 or TRBD2 (5 bases each). Sequencing was performed on CD4+ T cells from PBMCs. The sequence was collected from a human donor with multiple sclerosis. The CDR3 bases are TGTGCCAGCAGCGTAGATGAGGGGAGGGAGCTGTTTTTT. Protein sequence: CASSVDEGRELFF. Together with reference TRBV9 and TRBJ2-2, the CDR3 gives the full variable domain: DSGVTQTPKHLITATGQRVTLRCSPRSGDLSVYWYQQSLDQGLQFLIQYYNGEERAKGNILERFSAQQFPDLHSELNLSSLELGDSALYFCASSVDEGRELFFGEGSRLTVL.